The present entry profiles one TCR beta chain with its context. These data are taken from a study of blood T cell repertoires in COVID-19. About the study: Spain, Italy and the United States supplied samples that represented acute and convalescent COVID-19. The analysed material was cDNA or gDNA that came from T cells, B-cell-depleted T cells, or PBMCs.

Per the original data handling: Estimated nucleated cell counts came from reference gene primer amplification. Clones were read by immunoSEQ multiplex PCR, and TCRdb kept only the in-frame ones, dropping some. V and J calls plus clone size are reproduced from that table; the DNA served to infer D and trimming. The data contain hundreds of thousands of clones, roughly 83% of them singletons. This CDR3 is 18 amino acids long. V lost 4 bases and J 0 bases, leaving 16 bases between the germline ends. Germline-derived CDR1 and CDR2 are MGHDK and SYGVNS. The sample consisted of peripheral blood. The rearrangement uses TRBV25-1 and TRBJ2-6; no clear D. The receptor was isolated from a man older than 75 with acute or convalescent COVID-19. CDR3 coding DNA: TGTGCCAGCAGTGGAACTGGTTTTTTCGGCTCTGGGGCCAACGTCCTGACTTTC. It is translated as CASSGTGFFGSGANVLTF.